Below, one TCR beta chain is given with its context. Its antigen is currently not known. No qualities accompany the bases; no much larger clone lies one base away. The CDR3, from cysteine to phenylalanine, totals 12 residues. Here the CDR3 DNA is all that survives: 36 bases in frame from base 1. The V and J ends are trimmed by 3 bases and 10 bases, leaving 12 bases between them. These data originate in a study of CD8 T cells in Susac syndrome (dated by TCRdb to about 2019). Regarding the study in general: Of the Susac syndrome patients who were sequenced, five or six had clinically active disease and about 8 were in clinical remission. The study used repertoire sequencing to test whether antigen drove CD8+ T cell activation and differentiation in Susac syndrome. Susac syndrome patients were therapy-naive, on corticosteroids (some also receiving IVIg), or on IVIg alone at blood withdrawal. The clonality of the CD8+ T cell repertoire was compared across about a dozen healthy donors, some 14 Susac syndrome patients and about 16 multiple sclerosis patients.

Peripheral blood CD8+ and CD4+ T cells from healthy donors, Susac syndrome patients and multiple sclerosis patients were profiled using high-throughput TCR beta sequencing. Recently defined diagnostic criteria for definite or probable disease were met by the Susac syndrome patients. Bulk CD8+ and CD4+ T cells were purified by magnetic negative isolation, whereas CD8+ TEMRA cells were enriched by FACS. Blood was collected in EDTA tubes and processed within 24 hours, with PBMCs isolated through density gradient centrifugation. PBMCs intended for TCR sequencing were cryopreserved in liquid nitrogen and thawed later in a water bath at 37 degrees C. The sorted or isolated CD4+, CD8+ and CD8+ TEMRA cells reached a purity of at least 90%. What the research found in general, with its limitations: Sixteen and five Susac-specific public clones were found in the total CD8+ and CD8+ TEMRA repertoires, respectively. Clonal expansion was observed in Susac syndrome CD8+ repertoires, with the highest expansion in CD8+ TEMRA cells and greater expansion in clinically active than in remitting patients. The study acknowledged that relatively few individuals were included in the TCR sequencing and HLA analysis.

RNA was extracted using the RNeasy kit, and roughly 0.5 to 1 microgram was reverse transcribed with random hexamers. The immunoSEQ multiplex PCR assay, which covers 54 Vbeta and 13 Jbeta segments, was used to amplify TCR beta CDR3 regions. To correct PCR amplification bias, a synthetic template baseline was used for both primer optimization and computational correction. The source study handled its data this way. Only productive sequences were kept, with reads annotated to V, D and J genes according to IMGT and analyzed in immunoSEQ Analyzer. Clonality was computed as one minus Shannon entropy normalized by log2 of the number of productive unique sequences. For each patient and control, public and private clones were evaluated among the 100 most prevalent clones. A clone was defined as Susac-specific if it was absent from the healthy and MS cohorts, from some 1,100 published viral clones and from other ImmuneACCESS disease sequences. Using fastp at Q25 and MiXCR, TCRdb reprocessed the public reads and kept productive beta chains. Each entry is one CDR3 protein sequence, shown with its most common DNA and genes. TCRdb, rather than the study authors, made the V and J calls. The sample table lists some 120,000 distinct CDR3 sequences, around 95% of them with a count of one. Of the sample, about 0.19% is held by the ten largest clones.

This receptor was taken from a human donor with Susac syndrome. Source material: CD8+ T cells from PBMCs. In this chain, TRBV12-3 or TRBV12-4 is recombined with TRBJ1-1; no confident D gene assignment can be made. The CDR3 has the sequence CASSFFRRGAFF. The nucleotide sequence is TGTGCCAGCAGTTTTTTTCGGCGGGGAGCTTTCTTT.